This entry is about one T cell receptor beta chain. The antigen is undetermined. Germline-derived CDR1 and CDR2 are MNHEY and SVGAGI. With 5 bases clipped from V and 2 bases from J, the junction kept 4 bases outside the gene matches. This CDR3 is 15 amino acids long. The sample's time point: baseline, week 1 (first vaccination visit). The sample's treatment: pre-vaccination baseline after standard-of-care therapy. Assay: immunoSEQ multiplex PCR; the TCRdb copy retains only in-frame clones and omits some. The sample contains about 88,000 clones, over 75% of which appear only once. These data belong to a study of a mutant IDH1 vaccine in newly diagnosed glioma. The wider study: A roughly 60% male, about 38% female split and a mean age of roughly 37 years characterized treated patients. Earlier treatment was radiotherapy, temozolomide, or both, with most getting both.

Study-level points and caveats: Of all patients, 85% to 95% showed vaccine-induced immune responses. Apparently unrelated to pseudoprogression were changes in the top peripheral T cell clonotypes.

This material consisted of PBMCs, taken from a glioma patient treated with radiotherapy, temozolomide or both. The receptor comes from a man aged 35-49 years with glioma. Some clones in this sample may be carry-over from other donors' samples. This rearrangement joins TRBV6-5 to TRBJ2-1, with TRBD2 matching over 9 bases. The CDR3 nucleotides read TGTGCCAGCAGTCCTCAGCGGGGGGCCTACAATGAGCAGTTCTTC. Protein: CASSPQRGAYNEQFF.